Listed here are 31 T cell receptor beta chains from one sample, sequenced in a study of OX40 agonist ivuxolimab in advanced cancers. Libraries were made using the immunoSEQ multiplex PCR assay. In TCRdb, the immuneACCESS table is reduced to in-frame sequences with V and J assigned. These tables do not hold every clone; where another copy was compared, an unresolved V gene accounts for under half, and the others remain unexplained. The sample records 60,000 to 70,000 clones, 75% to 90% of which are singletons. Jointly, the top ten make up about 0.41% of the sample. Sequencing was performed on CD4+ or CD8+ T cells sorted from blood, taken in a trial of the OX40 agonist ivuxolimab. The receptor set was obtained from an adult with an advanced solid tumor such as melanoma, head and neck, liver or kidney cancer.

The rearrangement joins TRBV7-2 to TRBJ2-5, with 7 bases that match TRBD2. The CDR3 has 16 amino acids. Germline-derived CDR1 and CDR2 are SGHTA and FQGNSA. The junction had 12 bases not matched to a gene; V was cut back by 3 bases and J by 5 bases. This CDR3 reads CASSLAAGNAGETQYF. CDR3 DNA: TGTGCCAGCAGCTTGGCAGCGGGAAATGCTGGGGAGACCCAGTACTTC.

The V and J genes are TRBV2 and TRBJ1-2; maybe TRBD1 (6 bases). V lost 4 bases and J 7 bases, leaving 10 bases between the germline ends. Germline assignment: CDR1 SNHLY and CDR2 FYNNEI. The CDR3 contains 12 residues. This CDR3 is CASSVGGPGYTF. DNA for the CDR3: TGTGCCAGCAGTGTTGGGGGCCCTGGCTACACCTTC.

The chain joins TRBV6-1 to TRBJ2-7; D is ambiguous. CDR1 is MNHNS, CDR2 SASEGT, per germline. The germline V and J ends were trimmed by 8 bases and 4 bases, with 15 bases remaining between them. The CDR3 is made up of 13 amino acids. As DNA, the CDR3 is TGTGCCAGCGGCCAGATCTCCCCTTACGAGCAGTACGTC. Protein: CASGQISPYEQYV.

V gene TRBV2 combines with J gene TRBJ1-2; no clear D gene. The CDR3 covers 13 residues. Per germline, CDR1 SNHLY and CDR2 FYNNEI. Deletions cut 7 bases from V and 4 bases from J, with 13 bases between. The CDR3 coding sequence is TGTGCCAGCACGGAACGGACTATCTATGGCTACACCTTC. Translation gives CASTERTIYGYTF.

The chain couples TRBV7-9 to TRBJ2-1; maybe TRBD1 (8 bases). V gave up 0 bases and J gave up 5 bases, with 14 bases separating them. CDR1 is SEHNR and CDR2 is FQNEAQ in the germline V gene (reference sequence). The CDR3 length is 16 residues. The CDR3 nucleotides read TGTGCCAGCAGCTTAGCGACAGGGGCGGGGGACAATGAGCAGTTCTTC. Its translation: CASSLATGAGDNEQFF.

This clone was seen a few times. The chain uses TRBV7-2 and TRBJ1-2; 11 positions agree with TRBD1. V trimming: 2 bases; J trimming: 4 bases; junction bases outside the gene matches: 3. The germline gives CDR1 SGHTA, CDR2 FQGNSA. The CDR3 extends over 15 amino acids. For the CDR3, the DNA is TGTGCCAGCAGCTTAACGGGACAGGGGGTCTATGGCTACACCTTC. Translated: CASSLTGQGVYGYTF. Combining the CDR3 with reference TRBV7-2 and TRBJ1-2 gives the whole variable domain GAGVSQSPSNKVTEKGKDVELRCDPISGHTALYWYRQSLGQGLEFLIYFQGNSAPDKSGLPSDRFSAERTGGSVSTLTIQRTQQEDSAVYLCASSLTGQGVYGYTFGSGTRLTVV.

The rearrangement uses TRBV7-2 and TRBJ2-5; D is unresolved. Looked up from germline, CDR1 is SGHTA and CDR2 is FQGNSA. The V and J ends lost 3 bases and 5 bases respectively, with 7 bases between them. This CDR3 has 12 amino acids. CDR3 sequence: CASSFPGETQYF. The CDR3, as DNA: TGTGCCAGCAGCTTCCCCGGGGAGACCCAGTACTTC.

Comments on this clone: The sample contains more than one DNA sequence encoding this CDR3. The chain joins TRBV14 to TRBJ1-2, with unresolved D. Germline CDR1 is SGHDN and CDR2 is FVKESK. The CDR3 totals 14 residues. V lost 0 bases and J 4 bases, leaving 9 bases between the germline ends. The chain's CDR3 is CASSQDRGSYGYTF. The CDR3 DNA follows: TGTGCCAGCAGCCAAGATCGGGGTAGCTATGGCTACACCTTC.

The rearrangement uses TRBV9 and TRBJ1-3; 9 bases match TRBD1. This CDR3 is 15 amino acids long. With V trimmed by 7 bases and J by 3 bases, 8 bases remained unmatched. Germline V gene lookup returns CDR1 SGDLS and CDR2 YYNGEE. The CDR3 bases are TGTGCCAGCTCGGCCGGGACAGGGTTTGGAAACACCATATATTTT. Encoded protein: CASSAGTGFGNTIYF.

This clone was counted a few times. This rearrangement joins TRBV4-2 to TRBJ1-1, with a possible D match to TRBD1 (5 bases). CDR1 is LGHNA and CDR2 is YNFKEQ in the germline V gene. V was trimmed by 3 bases and J by 8 bases, leaving 16 bases between them. The CDR3 totals 14 residues. The CDR3 spells CASSHAGTQIEAFF. The CDR3 DNA reads as TGTGCCAGCAGCCACGCCGGGACGCAAATCGAAGCTTTCTTT.

This chain uses TRBV28 with TRBJ1-3; D is uncertain. Germline V gene data show CDR1 as MDHEN and CDR2 as SYDVKM. The ends were cut back, 4 bases at V and 4 bases at J, with 11 bases in the middle. The CDR3 loop spans 14 amino acids. The CDR3 loop is CASSSPSRGNTIYF. DNA for the CDR3: TGTGCCAGCAGTTCTCCCTCCAGGGGAAACACCATATATTTT.

The chain is built from TRBV5-6 and TRBJ1-4, with unresolved D. Trimming left V 0 bases short and J 6 bases short, with 3 bases between. The CDR3 runs 12 residues. From germline, CDR1 is SGHDT and CDR2 YYEEEE. This CDR3 reads CASSLDHEKLFF. CDR3 coding DNA: TGTGCCAGCAGCTTGGATCATGAAAAACTGTTTTTT.

The chain joins TRBV7-3 to TRBJ2-5, with D unresolved. CDR3 length: 14 residues. V was clipped by 0 bases and J by 4 bases, with 9 bases between them. Germline-derived CDR1 and CDR2 are SGHTA and FQGTGA. The CDR3 nucleotides read TGTGCCAGCAGCTTAACTAGATCAGCAGAGACCCAGTACTTC. It yields the protein CASSLTRSAETQYF.

The chain links TRBV13 to TRBJ1-3; D is unclear. V was cut by 2 bases and J by 0 bases, with 14 bases left in between. Germline loops: CDR1 PRHDT, CDR2 FYEKMQ (reference sequence). This CDR3 has 17 amino acids. CDR3 region: CASSLTVWTSSGNTIYF. The CDR3 nucleotides are TGTGCCAGCAGCTTAACTGTTTGGACTTCCTCTGGAAACACCATATATTTT.

V and J are TRBV30 and TRBJ1-5; no clear D gene. The CDR3 covers 12 residues. V shed 2 bases and J shed 4 bases, with 6 bases lying between them. The germline CDR1 and CDR2 sequences are GTSNPN and SVGIG (reference sequence). CDR3 sequence: CAWSRSNQPQHF. The CDR3 DNA is TGTGCCTGGAGTAGGTCGAATCAGCCCCAGCATTTT. Drawing the rest from reference TRBV30 and TRBJ1-5, the complete variable domain is SQTIHQWPATLVQPVGSPLSLECTVEGTSNPNLYWYRQAAGRGLQLLFYSVGIGQISSEVPQNLSASRPQDRQFILSSKKLLLSDSGFYLCAWSRSNQPQHFGDGTRLSIL.

This clone showed up just a few times. The chain uses TRBV9 and TRBJ1-5; D uncertain. CDR1 is SGDLS, CDR2 YYNGEE, per germline. The ends were cut back, 1 base at V and 3 bases at J, with 11 bases in the middle. This CDR3 comprises 15 residues. CDR3 in amino acids: CASSVSQAPNQPQHF. Here the CDR3 DNA reads TGTGCCAGCAGCGTATCCCAGGCCCCCAATCAGCCCCAGCATTTT.

The chain joins TRBV27 to TRBJ2-3; D might be TRBD1 (6 bases). V dropped 5 bases and J dropped 4 bases, with 19 bases sitting between them. The V gene's germline CDR1 is MNHEY and CDR2 SMNVEV (reference sequence). The CDR3 sequence is 16 residues long. The chain's CDR3 is CASSKVIGGPADTQYF. The CDR3, as DNA: TGTGCCAGCAGTAAGGTTATTGGGGGCCCAGCAGATACGCAGTATTTT.

The chain couples TRBV29-1 to TRBJ1-1; no clear D gene. Germline lookup yields CDR1 SQVTM and CDR2 ANQGSEA. V shed 6 bases and J shed 3 bases, with 14 bases lying between them. The CDR3 has 13 residues. The CDR3 DNA sequence: TGCAGCGTCCTACCCCGCAGTTACACTGAAGCTTTCTTT. It is translated as CSVLPRSYTEAFF.

This clone was seen only a few times. V and J are TRBV2 and TRBJ2-3; 12 nucleotides agree with TRBD1. CDR1 and CDR2 (germline): SNHLY, FYNNEI. The CDR3 is 16 residues long. Trimming at V came to 6 bases and at J to 2 bases, leaving 6 bases not matched to a gene. The CDR3 sequence: CASRSGTGGNTDTQYF. The CDR3, as DNA: TGTGCCAGCAGGAGCGGGACAGGGGGCAACACAGATACGCAGTATTTT.

The chain links TRBV7-6 to TRBJ1-4, with no clear D. The CDR3 length is 13 residues. Trimming cost V 1 base and J 10 bases, with 10 bases left between them. Germline CDR1 reads SGHVS; CDR2 reads FNYEAQ. DNA for the CDR3: TGTGCCAGCAGCTTAGTGGTGGGAGGAAAACTGTTTTTT. It is translated as CASSLVVGGKLFF.

The rearrangement uses TRBV28 and TRBJ2-2, with 8 bases matching TRBD1. The trim removed 6 bases at V and 1 base at J, leaving 16 bases unmatched. This CDR3 region has 19 residues. CDR1 is MDHEN and CDR2 is SYDVKM in the germline V gene. The chain's CDR3 is CASSLLAPRDRRNTGELFF. CDR3 sequence (DNA): TGTGCCAGCAGCCTATTGGCCCCTCGGGACAGGCGGAACACCGGGGAGCTGTTTTTT.

The chain uses TRBV6-5 and TRBJ2-1; 8 positions match TRBD2. V was clipped by 6 bases and J by 3 bases; unmatched bases: 4. Germline lookup yields CDR1 MNHEY and CDR2 SVGAGI. The CDR3 has 14 residues. DNA for the CDR3: TGTGCCAGCAGGAGCGGGAGTGGCTACAATGAGCAGTTCTTC. It yields the protein CASRSGSGYNEQFF.

This clone was counted a few times. This chain connects TRBV7-9 to TRBJ1-2; D unclear. This CDR3 spans 10 amino acids. V was pared by 6 bases and J by 9 bases, with 8 bases between. Germline assignment: CDR1 SEHNR and CDR2 FQNEAQ (reference sequence). For the CDR3, the DNA is TGTGCCAGCAGGCAAGGACGCTACACCTTC. Residues: CASRQGRYTF.

The V call is TRBV2, the J call TRBJ1-5; D is undetermined. The CDR3 has 13 residues. The ends were cut back, 7 bases at V and 4 bases at J, with 11 bases in the middle. Germline assignment: CDR1 SNHLY and CDR2 FYNNEI. Here the CDR3 reads CASMTLRNQPQHF. The DNA for the CDR3 is TGTGCCAGCATGACTCTAAGGAATCAGCCCCAGCATTTT.

This rearrangement joins TRBV15 to TRBJ2-3; a weak D match, TRBD1 (7 bases). The CDR3 runs to 15 residues. V was cut by 0 bases and J by 6 bases, with 13 bases left in between. CDR1 is LNHNV, CDR2 YYDKDF, per germline (reference sequence). The DNA for the CDR3 is TGTGCCACCAGCAGAGAGCAGGGGGGCTCGGATACGCAGTATTTT. It specifies CATSREQGGSDTQYF.

This chain links TRBV10-2 with TRBJ1-3, with 11 bases aligning to TRBD1. Germline CDR1 reads WSHSY; CDR2 reads SAAADI. The CDR3 totals 15 residues. V dropped 9 bases and J dropped 4; count of bases not matched to a gene: 8. CDR3 sequence reads: CASSGTGGVGNTIYF. The CDR3 nucleotides are TGCGCCAGTTCCGGGACAGGGGGTGTGGGAAACACCATATATTTT.

The chain carries TRBV20-1 and TRBJ2-7, with D uncertain. Germline-derived CDR1 and CDR2 are DFQATT and SNEGSKA (reference sequence). V lost 2 bases, J lost 4 bases, and 3 bases lay in between. The CDR3 has 10 residues. Written as DNA, the CDR3 is TGCAGTGCTAGAAATTACGAGCAGTACTTC. This codes for CSARNYEQYF.

The chain is built from TRBV19 and TRBJ2-3, with TRBD2 as a possible D gene (7 bases). Germline V gene data show CDR1 as LNHDA and CDR2 as SQIVND (reference sequence). This CDR3 is 15 amino acids long. Between the trimmed V and J ends, which lost 7 bases and 6 bases, there was a span of 20 bases. The CDR3 reads CASMAPGGAGDTQYF. CDR3 nucleotides: TGTGCCAGTATGGCCCCTGGGGGGGCCGGGGATACGCAGTATTTT.

The chain has TRBV5-6 and TRBJ1-5; D is unresolved. The CDR3 consists of 14 residues. Per germline, CDR1 SGHDT and CDR2 YYEEEE. V dropped 1 base and J dropped 4 bases, with 9 bases sitting between them. CDR3 region: CASSLLSENQPQHF. The CDR3 nucleotides are TGTGCCAGCAGCTTGTTATCGGAGAATCAGCCCCAGCATTTT.

The chain carries TRBV5-8 and TRBJ1-2; D is possibly TRBD1 (5 bases). Germline CDR1 and CDR2: SGHTS and YDEGEE. The CDR3 is 13 residues long. V was pared by 4 bases and J by 4 bases, with 11 bases between. Here the CDR3 reads CASSMGGIYGYTF. The CDR3 bases are TGTGCCAGCAGCATGGGGGGGATCTATGGCTACACCTTC.

The genes are TRBV4-1 and TRBJ2-4; unclear D gene. In germline, CDR1 is MGHRA, CDR2 YSYEKL. This CDR3 is built from 15 residues. Trimming took off 5 bases at V and 0 bases at J, with 11 bases between the two ends. CDR3: CASSYRHLAKNIQYF. Here the CDR3 DNA reads TGCGCCAGCAGCTACCGTCACCTAGCCAAAAACATTCAGTACTTC.